This entry describes one T cell receptor beta chain. Its target is not known. Sequencing sought depths of 1 in 200,000 to 1 in 1 million T cells. The assay was immunoSEQ multiplex PCR, and TCRdb's table has in-frame clones only and misses some. The top ten clones hold roughly 6.4% of a sample with some 200,000 clones, about 75% of them seen once. This sample stems from a study of cytotoxic CD8 clonotypes in ibrutinib-treated CLL. About the research overall: The patients comprised about eleven relapsed/refractory and about 15 treatment-naive cases, about 18 IGHV unmutated. Per sample, productive templates averaged around 250,000 and productive rearrangements averaged 94,082. Broader study findings: Before falling back toward baseline at progression, clonality had risen at the time of ibrutinib response.

The ends were cut back, 2 bases at V and 3 bases at J, with 11 bases in the middle. This CDR3 has 16 amino acids. Germline V gene data show CDR1 as MNHEY and CDR2 as SMNVEV (reference sequence). The specimen was PBMCs, collected after 12 months of ibrutinib treatment. The chain recombines TRBV27 with TRBJ1-6, with D unresolved. The clonotype was recovered from a human donor with chronic lymphocytic leukemia. CDR3: CASSLAQQSYNSPLHF. CDR3 bases: TGTGCCAGCAGTTTAGCGCAGCAGAGCTATAATTCACCCCTCCACTTT.